This T cell receptor beta chain was observed in a study of blood T cell repertoires in COVID-19. Study in general: T cells, B-cell-depleted T cells, or PBMCs provided the cDNA or gDNA that served as material.

Germline loops: CDR1 ENHRY, CDR2 SYGVKD. The V gene lost 2 bases and the J gene lost 7 bases, with 14 bases spanning the gap. The CDR3 contains 15 residues. This table comes from immunoSEQ multiplex PCR, and its TCRdb copy is limited to in-frame clones, with some not included. The sample lists about 470,000 clones; roughly nine tenths were seen once. This clone was seen only a few times. This TCR was sampled from a young woman who had recovered from COVID-19. Sample: PBMCs or T cells enriched from blood (not recorded which). The chain combines TRBV10-3 with TRBJ1-4; possibly TRBD1 for D (6 bases). The CDR3 protein is CAISETDLGGEKLFF. In nucleotides, the CDR3 is TGTGCCATCAGTGAGACGGACCTAGGGGGTGAAAAACTGTTTTTT.